This TCR beta chain emerged from a study of shared clonotypes between healthy human individuals. DNA at roughly 0.2 ug, some 31,000 T cell genomes, went into sorted-subset replicate PCRs. As handled by the study authors: ImmunoSEQ only sent back junction sequences with no quality scores, so filtering was done differently. Sequencing used immunoSEQ multiplex PCR; TCRdb keeps in-frame clones, though not all of them. That table gives V, J and clone size, and the DNA gave D and trimming. The sample lists about 2.1 million clones, 90% to 95% occurring once. Terminally differentiated effector memory CD45RA+ cells were excluded from the naive CD8 cells, which were CD45RO-negative and positively selected for CCR7. Turning to this clone: What it binds is not known.

Study observations and caveats: Clonotypes not shared had lower generation probabilities than those common to all four donors. Clonotypes that were shared across four donors made up approximately 5% of naive CD4 clonotypes.

The V end lost 4 bases, the J end lost 6 bases, and 14 bases lay between the germline ends. This CDR3 region has 13 residues. Germline CDR1 SGDLS, CDR2 YYNGEE. The sequenced sample was naive CD8+ T cells from PBMCs. The chain recombines TRBV9 with TRBJ2-7; tentatively, D is TRBD1 or TRBD2 (5 bases each). The source of this sequence is a man aged 18 to 29 in good health. Some clones in this sample may be carry-over from other donors' samples. The CDR3 here is CASSTARDGEQYF. In DNA, the CDR3 is TGTGCCAGCAGCACAGCCAGGGACGGCGAGCAGTACTTC.